This section outlines one T cell receptor (beta chain) sequence together with its context. Across under 25 US areas, participants ranged in age from about 18 to 90 years. This table comes from immunoSEQ multiplex PCR, and its TCRdb copy is limited to in-frame clones, with some not included. The table shows about 250,000 clones, with 80% to 90% occurring only once. The record originates from a study of blood T cell repertoires in COVID-19. Across the whole study: Sources were T cells, B-cell-depleted T cells, or PBMCs; the material itself was cDNA or gDNA.

Trimming removed 4 bases from V and 1 base from J; junction bases left unmatched: 5. The germline gives CDR1 WSHSY, CDR2 SAAADI. The CDR3 runs 15 residues. Sequencing was carried out using PBMCs or T cells enriched from blood (not recorded which). This TCR came from a man younger than 35 who had recovered from COVID-19. The V call is TRBV10-2, the J call TRBJ1-1; TRBD1 matches at 8 bases. The CDR3 nucleotides read TGCGCCAGCAGTGCGCCTGGACAGGGGAACACTGAAGCTTTCTTT. This sequence encodes CASSAPGQGNTEAFF.